Listed below are T cell receptor beta chains from one sample, sequenced in a study of naive and memory T cell subsets. TCRdb independently ran MiXCR on the 5' RACE reads; one entry per CDR3 protein. The repertoire holds over 50,000 distinct CDR3 sequences, with 6% to 8% as singletons. The receptors were gathered from a female donor in good health. Both conserved end residues are trimmed from each CDR3.

v_call	j_call	cdr3_aa
TRBV28	TRBJ1-6	ASSLATVSPLH
TRBV29-1	TRBJ2-5	SANRGQETQY
TRBV7-8	TRBJ2-1	ASSLGLLGAGF
TRBV28	TRBJ2-1	ASSFGAGEYNEQF
TRBV12-3/TRBV12-4	TRBJ2-1	ASSFNRAGNEQF
TRBV7-2	TRBJ2-7	ASSTRVQLVGEQY
TRBV29-1	TRBJ2-7	SVESPGAYEQY
TRBV4-3	TRBJ2-7	ASSLRLAYEQY
TRBV20-1	TRBJ1-1	SARITMSDEAF
TRBV12-3/TRBV12-4	TRBJ2-5	ASTTARGGETQY
TRBV5-1	TRBJ2-2	ASSRLTNTGELF
TRBV12-3/TRBV12-4	TRBJ2-3	ASSLNPRMTDTQY
TRBV6-1	TRBJ1-2	ASQVRRGGVHGYT
TRBV28	TRBJ2-5	ASSSLLSGVLRKTQY
TRBV19	TRBJ1-2	ASRNQGYYGYT
TRBV2	TRBJ1-4	ASSGVVTTNEKLF